The rows below give T cell receptor beta chains drawn from one sample of a study of T cells in Graves' hyperthyroidism and ophthalmopathy. One entry per CDR3 protein, called by TCRdb with MiXCR from the multiplex PCR reads. This table has some 360,000 distinct CDR3 sequences, approximately 14% appearing once. Specimen: blood. These receptors all come from a woman aged 55-75 years with Graves' hyperthyroidism. The conserved cysteine and the conserved F or W are not part of the CDR3 here. Clone size, where shown, is once, few, many, or a class for clones that have expanded.

V gene	J gene	clone size	CDR3 protein
TRBV6-9	TRBJ1-1	many	AGPGEAF
TRBV5-1	TRBJ2-7	many	ASSSQPRGTGRNEQY
TRBV11-3	TRBJ1-2	many	ASSLTGKGYT
TRBV10-3	TRBJ1-2	many	ASKPDRGLKNYGYT
TRBV10-3	TRBJ2-5	many	AISETGQSQETQY
TRBV19	TRBJ2-1	many	ASNKGTEGNEQF
TRBV20-1	TRBJ2-1	many	SVAGTTPYNEQF
TRBV6-2/TRBV6-3	TRBJ1-5	many	ASSYSRTGGPLNQPQH
TRBV3-1	TRBJ2-3	many	ASRAPPGTGQGTDTQY
TRBV27	TRBJ2-3	many	ASSRDASDTQY
TRBV3-1	TRBJ2-7	few	ASSHVGLAGAYEQY
TRBV27	TRBJ1-2	few	ASSLDRSRSYT
TRBV4-2	TRBJ2-1	few	ASSQDGTGGNEQF
TRBV19	TRBJ2-7	few	ASRPEGTGVGEQY
TRBV28	TRBJ1-3	few	ASSFTNSGNTIY
TRBV7-3	TRBJ1-1	NA	ASSLTVVTEAF
TRBV5-1	TRBJ2-5	NA	ASSLAVFRRAPETQY
TRBV27	TRBJ2-1	many	ASRTARTLAGVDEQF
TRBV11-3	TRBJ2-6	few	ASSLTLGGGANVLT
TRBV5-1	TRBJ1-6	few	ASTLSGQTGNSPLH
TRBV28	TRBJ2-5	many	ASSWSLGETQY
TRBV20-1	TRBJ2-5	NA	SAAGGEAQY
TRBV5-1	TRBJ1-2	many	ASSLDRRINFLAGYT
TRBV11-2	TRBJ2-1	many	ASSPRDAYNEQF
TRBV11-1	TRBJ2-7	many	ASSPSRELSYEQY
TRBV5-6	TRBJ2-7	NA	AWNEAGAFGEQY
TRBV29-1	TRBJ1-4	NA	SVGRSEKLF
TRBV19	TRBJ1-2	few	ASTSPGQVYGYT
TRBV6-1	TRBJ2-5	few	ASGGRLTGGDETQY
TRBV28	TRBJ1-2	few	ASSSPGTSGYT
TRBV11-3	TRBJ2-1	many	ASSLGATAGDEQF
TRBV30	TRBJ1-3	many	AWTSTGGNTIY
TRBV2	TRBJ2-2	NA	ASREVAGLGNTGELF
TRBV12-3/TRBV12-4	TRBJ2-1	many	ASSFATLQF
TRBV2	TRBJ1-5	few	ASSEAVSHNQPQH